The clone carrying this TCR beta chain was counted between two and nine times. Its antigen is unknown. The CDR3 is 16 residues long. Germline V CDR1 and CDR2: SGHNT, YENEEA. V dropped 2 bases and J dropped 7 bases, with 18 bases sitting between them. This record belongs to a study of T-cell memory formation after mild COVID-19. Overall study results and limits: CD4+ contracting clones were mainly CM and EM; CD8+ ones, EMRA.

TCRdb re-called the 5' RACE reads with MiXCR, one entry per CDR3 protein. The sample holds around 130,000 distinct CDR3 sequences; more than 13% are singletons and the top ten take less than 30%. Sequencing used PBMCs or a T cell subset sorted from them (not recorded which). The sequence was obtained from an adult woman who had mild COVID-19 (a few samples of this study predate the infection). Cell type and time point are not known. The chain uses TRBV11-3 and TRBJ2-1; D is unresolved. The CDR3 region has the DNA TGTGCCAGCAGCTTATATTTCCCTACCCTTACAAATGAGCAGTTCTTC. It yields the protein CASSLYFPTLTNEQFF.